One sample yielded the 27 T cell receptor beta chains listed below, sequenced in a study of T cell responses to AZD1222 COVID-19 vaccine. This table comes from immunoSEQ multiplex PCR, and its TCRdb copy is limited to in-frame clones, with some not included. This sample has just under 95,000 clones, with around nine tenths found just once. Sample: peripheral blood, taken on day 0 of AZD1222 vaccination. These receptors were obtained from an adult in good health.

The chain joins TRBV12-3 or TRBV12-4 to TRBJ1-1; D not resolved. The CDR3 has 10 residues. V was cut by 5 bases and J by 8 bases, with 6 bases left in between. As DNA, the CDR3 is TGTGCCAGCAGTCGTACCGAAGCTTTCTTT. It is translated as CASSRTEAFF.

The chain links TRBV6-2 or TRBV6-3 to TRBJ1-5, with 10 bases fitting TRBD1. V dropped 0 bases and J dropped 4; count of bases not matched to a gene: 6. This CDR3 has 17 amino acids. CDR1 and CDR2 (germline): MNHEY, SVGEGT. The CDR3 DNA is TGTGCCAGCAGTTACTCGAGGGGACAGGGGATAAATCAGCCCCAGCATTTT. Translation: CASSYSRGQGINQPQHF.

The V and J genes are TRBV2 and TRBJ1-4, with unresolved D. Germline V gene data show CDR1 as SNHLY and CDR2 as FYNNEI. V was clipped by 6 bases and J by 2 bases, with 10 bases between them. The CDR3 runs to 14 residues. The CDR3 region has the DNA TGTGCCAGCAGACGGGCGGCCACTAATGAAAAACTGTTTTTT. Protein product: CASRRAATNEKLFF.

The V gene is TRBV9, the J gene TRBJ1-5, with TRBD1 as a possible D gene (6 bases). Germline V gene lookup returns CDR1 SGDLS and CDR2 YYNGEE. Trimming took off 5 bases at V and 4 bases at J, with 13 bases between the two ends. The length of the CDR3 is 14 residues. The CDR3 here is CASSEGGANQPQHF. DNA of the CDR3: TGTGCCAGCAGTGAGGGGGGGGCGAATCAGCCCCAGCATTTT.

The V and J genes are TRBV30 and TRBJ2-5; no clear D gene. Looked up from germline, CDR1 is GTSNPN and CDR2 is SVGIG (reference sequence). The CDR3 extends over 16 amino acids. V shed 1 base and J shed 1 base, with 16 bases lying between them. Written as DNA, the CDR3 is TGTGCCTGGAGTGACCCTGTACCTCGCCCCCAAGAGACCCAGTACTTC. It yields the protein CAWSDPVPRPQETQYF.

The CDR3 reads CASSLNARWSEQFF. The CDR3 DNA reads TGTGCCAGCAGCTTAAACGCTAGGTGGAGTGAGCAGTTCTTC. The rearrangement links TRBV7-3 to TRBJ2-1, with D uncertain. CDR3 length: 14 residues. The V and J ends lost 1 base and 9 bases respectively, with 13 bases between them. CDR1 and CDR2 from the germline V gene are SGHTA and FQGTGA.

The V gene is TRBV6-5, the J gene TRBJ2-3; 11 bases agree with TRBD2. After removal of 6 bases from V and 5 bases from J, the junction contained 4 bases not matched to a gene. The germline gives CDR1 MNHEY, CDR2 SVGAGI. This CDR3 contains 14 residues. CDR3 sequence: CASSLGLAEDTQYF. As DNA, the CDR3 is TGTGCCAGCAGCCTGGGACTAGCGGAAGATACGCAGTATTTT.

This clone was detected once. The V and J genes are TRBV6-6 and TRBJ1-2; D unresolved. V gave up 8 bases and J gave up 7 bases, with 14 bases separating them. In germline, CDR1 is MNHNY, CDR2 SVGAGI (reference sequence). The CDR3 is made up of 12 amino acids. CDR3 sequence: CASAMGSVGYTF. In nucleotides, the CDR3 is TGTGCCAGCGCAATGGGGAGTGTTGGCTACACCTTC.

CDR3 region: CASRDRVDNSPLHF. In DNA form, the CDR3 reads TGTGCCAGTAGGGACAGGGTCGACAATTCACCCCTCCACTTT. V and J are TRBV19 and TRBJ1-6, with TRBD1 identical over 8 bases. The CDR3 consists of 14 residues. Germline V gene lookup returns CDR1 LNHDA and CDR2 SQIVND (reference sequence). J lost 7 bases, V lost 6 bases, and 5 bases had no gene match.

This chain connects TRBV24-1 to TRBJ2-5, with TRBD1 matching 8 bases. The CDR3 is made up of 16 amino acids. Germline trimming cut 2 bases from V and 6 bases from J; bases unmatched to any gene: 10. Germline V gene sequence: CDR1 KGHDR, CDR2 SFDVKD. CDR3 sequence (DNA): TGTGCCACCAGTGATTCCGGGGGCAGGGGGCAGAAGACCCAGTACTTC. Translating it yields CATSDSGGRGQKTQYF.

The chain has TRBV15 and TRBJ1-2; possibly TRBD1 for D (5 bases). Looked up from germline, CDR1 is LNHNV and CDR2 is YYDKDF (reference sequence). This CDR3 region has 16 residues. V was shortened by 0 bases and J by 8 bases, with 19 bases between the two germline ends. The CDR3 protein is CATSRDPAGRVFGYTF. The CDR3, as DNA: TGTGCCACCAGCAGAGATCCAGCAGGCAGGGTATTCGGCTACACCTTC.

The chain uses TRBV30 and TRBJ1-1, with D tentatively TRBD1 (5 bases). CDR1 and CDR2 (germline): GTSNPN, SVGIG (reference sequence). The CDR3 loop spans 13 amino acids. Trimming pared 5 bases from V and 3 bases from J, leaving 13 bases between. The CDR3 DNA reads TGTGCCTGGGGTACAGGTCCGGACACTGAAGCTTTCTTT. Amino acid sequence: CAWGTGPDTEAFF.

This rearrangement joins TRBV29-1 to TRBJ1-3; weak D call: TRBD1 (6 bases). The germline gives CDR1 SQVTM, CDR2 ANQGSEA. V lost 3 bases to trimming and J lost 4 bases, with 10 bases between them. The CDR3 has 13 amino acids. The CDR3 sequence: CSVDTGTGNTIYF. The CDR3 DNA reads TGCAGCGTTGATACAGGGACAGGAAACACCATATATTTT.

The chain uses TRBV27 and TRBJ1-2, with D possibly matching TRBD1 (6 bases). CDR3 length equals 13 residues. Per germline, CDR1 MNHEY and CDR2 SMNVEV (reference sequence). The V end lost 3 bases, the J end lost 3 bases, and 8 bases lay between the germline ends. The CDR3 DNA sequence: TGTGCCAGCAGTTTGAAGGGGGACTATGGCTACACCTTC. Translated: CASSLKGDYGYTF.

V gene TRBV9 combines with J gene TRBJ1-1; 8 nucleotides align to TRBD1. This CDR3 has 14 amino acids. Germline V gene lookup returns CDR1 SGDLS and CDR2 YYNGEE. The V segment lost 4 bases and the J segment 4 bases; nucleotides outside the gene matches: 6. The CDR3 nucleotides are TGTGCCAGCAGCCCATGGGACAGGCCCACTGAAGCTTTCTTT. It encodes CASSPWDRPTEAFF. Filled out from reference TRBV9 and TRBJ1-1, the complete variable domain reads DSGVTQTPKHLITATGQRVTLRCSPRSGDLSVYWYQQSLDQGLQFLIQYYNGEERAKGNILERFSAQQFPDLHSELNLSSLELGDSALYFCASSPWDRPTEAFFGQGTRLTVV.

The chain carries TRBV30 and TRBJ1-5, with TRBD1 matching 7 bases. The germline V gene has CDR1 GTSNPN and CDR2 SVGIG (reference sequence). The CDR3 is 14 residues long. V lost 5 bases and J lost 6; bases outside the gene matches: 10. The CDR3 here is CAWSGGTVRQPQHF. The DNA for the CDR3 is TGTGCCTGGTCGGGAGGGACAGTACGTCAGCCCCAGCATTTT.

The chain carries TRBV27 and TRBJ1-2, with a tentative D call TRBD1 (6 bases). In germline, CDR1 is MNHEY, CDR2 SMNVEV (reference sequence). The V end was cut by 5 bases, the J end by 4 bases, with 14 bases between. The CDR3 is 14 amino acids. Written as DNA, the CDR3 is TGTGCCAGCAGTGCCAGAGGGGGGGGCTATGGCTACACCTTC. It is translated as CASSARGGGYGYTF.

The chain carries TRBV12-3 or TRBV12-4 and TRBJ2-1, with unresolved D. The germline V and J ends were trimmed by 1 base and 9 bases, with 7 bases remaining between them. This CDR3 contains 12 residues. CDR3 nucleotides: TGTGCCAGCAGTTTAGAAGTCACTGAGCAGTTCTTC. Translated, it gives CASSLEVTEQFF.

CDR3: CASSLNGGLGDTQYF. The CDR3 region has the DNA TGTGCCAGCAGCTTAAACGGGGGCTTGGGAGATACGCAGTATTTT. The rearrangement uses TRBV7-3 and TRBJ2-3; D might be TRBD1 or TRBD2, each matching 6 bases. The V gene's germline CDR1 is SGHTA and CDR2 FQGTGA. The V and J ends lost 1 base and 5 bases respectively, with 13 bases between them. CDR3 length: 15 residues. Full variable domain (remainder filled in from reference TRBV7-3 and TRBJ2-3): GAGVSQTPSNKVTEKGKYVELRCDPISGHTALYWYRQSLGQGPEFLIYFQGTGAADDSGLPNDRFFAVRPEGSVSTLKIQRTERGDSAVYLCASSLNGGLGDTQYFGPGTRLTVL.

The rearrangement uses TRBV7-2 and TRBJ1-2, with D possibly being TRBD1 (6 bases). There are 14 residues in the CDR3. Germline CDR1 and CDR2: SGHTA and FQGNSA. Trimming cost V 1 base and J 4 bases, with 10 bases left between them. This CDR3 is CASSLVGGAYGYTF. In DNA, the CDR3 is TGTGCCAGCAGCTTAGTGGGGGGGGCCTATGGCTACACCTTC.

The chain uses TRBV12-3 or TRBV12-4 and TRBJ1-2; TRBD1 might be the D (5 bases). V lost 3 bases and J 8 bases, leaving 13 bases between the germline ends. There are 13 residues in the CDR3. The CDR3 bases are TGTGCCAGCAGTTTCAAAGGGGATTGGGGCTACACCTTC. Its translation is CASSFKGDWGYTF.

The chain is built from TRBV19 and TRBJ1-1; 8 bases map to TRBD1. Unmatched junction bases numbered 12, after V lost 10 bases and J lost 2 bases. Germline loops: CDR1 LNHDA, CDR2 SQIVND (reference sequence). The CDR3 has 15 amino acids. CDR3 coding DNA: TGTGCCACCCGGGTTACAGGGGGTGCTAACACTGAAGCTTTCTTT. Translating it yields CATRVTGGANTEAFF.

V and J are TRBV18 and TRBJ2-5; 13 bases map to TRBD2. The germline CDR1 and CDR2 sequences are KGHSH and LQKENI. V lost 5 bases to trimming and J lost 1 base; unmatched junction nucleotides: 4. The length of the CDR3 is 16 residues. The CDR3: CASSSGLAGAQETQYF. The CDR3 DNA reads TGTGCCAGCTCATCTGGACTAGCGGGGGCCCAAGAGACCCAGTACTTC.

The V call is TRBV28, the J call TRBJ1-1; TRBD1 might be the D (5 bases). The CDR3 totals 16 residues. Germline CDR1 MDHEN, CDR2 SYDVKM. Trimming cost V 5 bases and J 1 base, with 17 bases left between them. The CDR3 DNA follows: TGTGCCAGCAGTGGTCCCGCGGGGCGCGGGAACACTGAAGCTTTCTTT. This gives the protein CASSGPAGRGNTEAFF.

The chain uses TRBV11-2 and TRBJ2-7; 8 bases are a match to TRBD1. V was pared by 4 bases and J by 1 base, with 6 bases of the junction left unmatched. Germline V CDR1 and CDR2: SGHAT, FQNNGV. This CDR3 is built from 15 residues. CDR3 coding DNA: TGTGCCAGCAGCTCTCCTCGGACAGGGTCCTACGAGCAGTACTTC. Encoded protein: CASSSPRTGSYEQYF.

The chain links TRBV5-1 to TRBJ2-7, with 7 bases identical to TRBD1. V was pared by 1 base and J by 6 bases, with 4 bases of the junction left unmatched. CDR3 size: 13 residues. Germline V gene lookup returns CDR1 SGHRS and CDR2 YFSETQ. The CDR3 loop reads CASSLTGVFEQYF. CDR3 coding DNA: TGCGCCAGCAGCTTGACAGGGGTATTCGAGCAGTACTTC.

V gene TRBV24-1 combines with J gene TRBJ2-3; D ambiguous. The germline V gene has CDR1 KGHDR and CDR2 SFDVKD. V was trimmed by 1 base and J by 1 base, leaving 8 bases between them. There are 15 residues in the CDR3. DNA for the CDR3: TGTGCCACCAGTGATTTCGGGCAGGGCACAGATACGCAGTATTTT. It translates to CATSDFGQGTDTQYF.